This T cell receptor (beta chain) was identified during a study of CD8+ T cells in alopecia areata. V trimming: 4 bases; J trimming: 4 bases; junction bases outside the gene matches: 0. Germline V gene sequence: CDR1 SGHNT, CDR2 YENEEA. The CDR3 is 14 residues long. The table lists this clone with a few counts. The sequencing template was cDNA reverse transcribed from extracted RNA. Repertoires were generated with immunoSEQ multiplex PCR, while TCRdb's copy carries only in-frame clones and drops some. The table lists about 140,000 clones, roughly three fifths of them singletons, with around 6% in the top ten.

This chain uses TRBV11-3 with TRBJ2-2, with 10 bases matching TRBD1. The sequence was collected from a human donor with alopecia areata. The material sequenced was CD4+ T cells sorted from blood, taken at week 0. The CDR3 nucleotides are TGTGCCAGCAGCTGGACAGGGGGCACCGGGGAGCTGTTTTTT. Translating it yields CASSWTGGTGELFF. The full variable domain, completed using reference TRBV11-3 and TRBJ2-2, is EAGVVQSPRYKIIEKKQPVAFWCNPISGHNTLYWYLQNLGQGPELLIRYENEEAVDDSQLPKDRFSAERLKGVDSTLKIQPAELGDSAVYLCASSWTGGTGELFFGEGSRLTVL.